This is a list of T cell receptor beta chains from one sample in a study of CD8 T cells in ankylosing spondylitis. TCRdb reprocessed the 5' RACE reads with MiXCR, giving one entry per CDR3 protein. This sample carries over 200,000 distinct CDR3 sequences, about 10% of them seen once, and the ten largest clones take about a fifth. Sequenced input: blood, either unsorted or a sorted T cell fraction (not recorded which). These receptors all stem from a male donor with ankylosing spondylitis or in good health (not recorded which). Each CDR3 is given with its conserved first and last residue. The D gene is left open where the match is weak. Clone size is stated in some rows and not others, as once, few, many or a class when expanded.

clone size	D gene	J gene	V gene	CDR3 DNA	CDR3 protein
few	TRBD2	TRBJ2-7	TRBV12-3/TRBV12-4	TGTGCCAGCAGCTCCACTAGCGGGGGGCCCCACGAGCAGTACTTC	CASSSTSGGPHEQYF
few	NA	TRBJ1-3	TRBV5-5	TGTGCCAGCAGCTTAGCGGCCCACTCTGGAAACACCATATATTTT	CASSLAAHSGNTIYF
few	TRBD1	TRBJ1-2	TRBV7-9	TGTGCCAGCAGCCCAGTGGGGACAGGGGAACTCGCTCATGGCTACACCTTC	CASSPVGTGELAHGYTF
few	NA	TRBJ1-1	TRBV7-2	TGTGCCAGCAGCTTATTCCCGAACACTGAAGCTTTCTTT	CASSLFPNTEAFF
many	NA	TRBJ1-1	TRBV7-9	TGTGCCAGCATCGAAAGGGGAGAAAACACTGAAGCTTTCTTT	CASIERGENTEAFF
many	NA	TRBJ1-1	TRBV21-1	TGTGCCAGCAGCAAAGTGTCCGGGGAGGACACTGAAGCTTTCTTT	CASSKVSGEDTEAFF
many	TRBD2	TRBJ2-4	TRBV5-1	TGCGCCAGCAGCTTGGCTACAGCCGGGGGGGACATTCAGTACTTC	CASSLATAGGDIQYF
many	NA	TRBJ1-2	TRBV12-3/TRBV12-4	TGTGCCAGCAGTTTATCCGGGGTTAACTATGGCTACACCTTC	CASSLSGVNYGYTF
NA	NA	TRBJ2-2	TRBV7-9	TGTGCCAGCAGCTTAGCGGGGCCAACCAACACCGGGGAGCTGTTTTTT	CASSLAGPTNTGELFF
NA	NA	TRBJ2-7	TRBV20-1	TGCAGTGCACAACAGACTAACGAGCAGTACTTC	CSAQQTNEQYF
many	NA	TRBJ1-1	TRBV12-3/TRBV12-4	TGTGCCAGCAGTTTTGGGGCAGGGGAGGTGAACACTGAAGCTTTCTTT	CASSFGAGEVNTEAFF
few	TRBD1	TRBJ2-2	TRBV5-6	TGTGCCAGCAGCCCCTCCCCTGACAGGGTAACCTTCGGGGAGCTGTTTTTT	CASSPSPDRVTFGELFF
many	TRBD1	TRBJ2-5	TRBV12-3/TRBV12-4	TGTGCCACCTCCCAGACAGGGGAAGAGACCCAGTACTTC	CATSQTGEETQYF
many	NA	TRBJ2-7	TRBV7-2	TGTGCCAGCAGCTTAGCCGCGGGCAGTTCCTACGAGCAGTACTTC	CASSLAAGSSYEQYF
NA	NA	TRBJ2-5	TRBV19	TGTGCCAGTAGTATCGCCGCAGGGCAAGAGACCCAGTACTTC	CASSIAAGQETQYF
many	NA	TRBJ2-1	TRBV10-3	TGTGCCATCAGTGAGGCGGGCGCCTACAATGAGCAGTTCTTC	CAISEAGAYNEQFF
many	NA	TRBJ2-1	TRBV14	TGTGCCAGCAGTCAACAACCGCGCGGGGCCTACAATGAGCAGTTCTTC	CASSQQPRGAYNEQFF
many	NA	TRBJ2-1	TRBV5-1	TGCGCCAGCAGCTTGTATACCGACAATGAGCAGTTCTTC	CASSLYTDNEQFF
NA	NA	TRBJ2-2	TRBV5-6	TGTGCCAGCACCAACCCCAGTAGGGAGCTGTCTTTT	CASTNPSRELSF
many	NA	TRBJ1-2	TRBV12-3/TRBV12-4	TGTGCCAGCAGAGGCGACAACTATGGCTACACCTTC	CASRGDNYGYTF
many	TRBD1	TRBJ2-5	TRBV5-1	TGCGCCAGCAGCCAAAGGGGTCGGGACAGCTACAAGGAGACCCAGTACTTC	CASSQRGRDSYKETQYF
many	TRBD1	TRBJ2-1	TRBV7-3	TGTGCCAGCAGCCCACAGGGGGCGGTCAATGAGCAGTTCTTC	CASSPQGAVNEQFF
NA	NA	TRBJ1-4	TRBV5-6	TGTGCCAGCAGCCAGACCGGCTCAACTAATGAAAAACTGTTTTTT	CASSQTGSTNEKLFF
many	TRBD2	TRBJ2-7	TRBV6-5	TGTGCCAGCAGTACTGGACTAGCGGGGAACTACGAGCAGTACTTC	CASSTGLAGNYEQYF